This TCR beta chain was recorded in a study of cytomegalovirus exposure and HLA in healthy donors. Overall study findings and caveats: The only immune exposure information that was available was CMV serostatus.

The PCR made use of 60 Vbeta and 13 Jbeta primers. Generated by immunoSEQ multiplex PCR, the TCRdb table keeps only in-frame clones and is missing some. The sample records some 150,000 clones, roughly 78% being singletons. Germline loops: CDR1 GTSNPN, CDR2 SVGIG (reference sequence). The ends were cut back, 1 base at V and 0 bases at J, with 10 bases in the middle. The CDR3 sequence is 14 residues long. Worth noting for this clone: Its antigen is not identified.

Sequenced: PBMCs. The TCR was taken from a man aged 50-59 years in good health and CMV-seropositive. V gene TRBV30 combines with J gene TRBJ2-7, with a tentative D call TRBD1 (6 bases). Here the CDR3 reads CAWSDEDSSYEQYF. CDR3 nucleotide sequence: TGTGCCTGGAGTGACGAGGACAGCTCCTACGAGCAGTACTTC.